This T cell receptor (beta chain) emerged from a study of T cells in Graves' hyperthyroidism and ophthalmopathy. Looking at the study overall: Peripheral blood sampling occurred at initial diagnosis, before any treatment.

There are 14 residues in the CDR3. Germline V lookup: CDR1 MNHGY, CDR2 SVAAGI. With 4 bases removed from V and 4 bases from J, the gap between germline ends came to 12 bases. Amplification of TCR beta CDR3 regions used RNA as the template. Researchers ran a first-round RT-PCR on the TCR CDR3 using the HTBI primer set. TCRdb called the multiplex PCR reads again in MiXCR, with one record for every CDR3 protein. This sample has about 360,000 distinct CDR3 sequences, with about 13% found just once. Turning to this clonotype: No antigen is known for it.

Study-wide results and caveats: Ophthalmopathy was distinguished from stable hyperthyroidism by 13 V-J signatures. Clonotypes that were expanded in thyroid above 0.001 mostly appeared in blood too. Ophthalmopathy got predicted by the model a median around 6.8 months before its onset.

The chain links TRBV6-9 to TRBJ2-3; no definite D call. Sequencing was done on a sample of blood. This sequence was found in a woman between 18 and 30 years old with Graves' hyperthyroidism. CDR3 DNA sequence: TGTGCCAGCAGTTTCCGGCTTGGGGCAGATACGCAGTATTTT. This codes for CASSFRLGADTQYF.